What follows describes a single TCR beta chain. The antigen it binds to is not known. Base quality data are lacking; no much larger clone is found one base away. The donors were healthy, HIV-negative adults with no recently reported acute infections or vaccinations. Only Caucasian adults living in Nashville, Tennessee, USA were represented among the donors. CD4+ T cells were enriched by magnetic negative selection; naive cells were then positively selected on CD45RA, and the negative fraction formed the memory subset. Blood was collected by leukapheresis, and PBMCs were isolated by Ficoll-Histopaque density gradient centrifugation and then cryopreserved in liquid nitrogen vapor phase. Purity and quantity of every magnetically sorted T cell population were checked by analytical flow cytometry. From each sorted fraction, genomic DNA was isolated and quantified by UV absorbance on a Nanodrop 2000c. The sample is drawn from a study of shared clonotypes between healthy human individuals (dated by TCRdb to 2018 to 2021). Broadly, across the study: Three men and two women, aged 18 to 49 years, made up the cohort. Each donor's leukapheresis produced roughly between roughly 0.85 and 9.5 billion PBMCs. Blood TCR repertoires of about 5 healthy adults were deeply sequenced to estimate repertoire size and the extent of clonotype sharing between individuals. To increase sequencing depth and limit assay-specific biases, TCR repertoire library preparation and sequencing were carried out by different laboratories using diverse techniques. Per donor, three plates each were used for CD4 naive and CD4 memory, two for CD8 naive, and one for CD8 memory. What the research found in general, with its limitations: Because the study included only a small number of donors, the genetic and exposure-history diversity represented was limited. Clonotypes shared by all four sorted-subset donors showed higher generation probabilities than non-shared clonotypes. Rarefaction of sorted-subset datasets indicated incomplete sequencing despite the large sequencing depth. Sampling was restricted to blood, and TCR repertoires in tissue are likely to differ from TCR repertoires in blood. Naive subsets generally had larger estimated clonotype richness than memory subsets did. Pairwise subsampling indicated that sequencing depth was expected to affect the degree of clonotype sharing among donors. Sharing across a few donors was observed for roughly 5% of naive CD4, 3% to 3.5% of naive CD8, about 2.3% of memory CD4, and around 0.4% of memory CD8 clonotypes.

There are 15 amino acids in the CDR3, from cysteine to phenylalanine inclusive. Of all the DNA, just the CDR3 is kept, 45 bases in frame from base 1. The junction shows trimming of 5 bases on V and 6 bases on J, plus 17 bases between the germline ends. The germline V gene encodes CDR1 SEHNR and CDR2 FQNEAQ (reference sequence). TCR CDR3 regions were amplified from genomic DNA by multiplex PCR using the deep immunoSEQ assay. Genomic DNA extracted from each cell subset was distributed evenly over all wells of several immunoSEQ 96-well plates, and each plate served as one replicate. For sorted subsets, around 0.2 ug genomic DNA, equal to some 28,000 T cell genomes, was loaded into each replicate PCR. Purified libraries were quantified with a Qubit 3.0 fluorometer, sized on a Bioanalyzer 2100, and re-quantified with the KAPA Library Quantification kit. Every immunoSEQ 96-well plate was sequenced on a separate single-read 150-cycle Illumina NextSeq 550 flow cell. In the authors' own workflow: Because the immunoSEQ output held only junctional sequences and lacked quality scores, the filtering could not match the filtering applied to full-length reads. To assign V/J genes and CDR3, sequences were annotated against IMGT germline references using PyIR, a Python wrapper for IgBLAST v1.9. Reads were filtered out if the reads had weak V/J assignments (E-value above 1e-6), no CDR3, stop codons, out-of-frame junctions, or ambiguous translated residues. V3J clonotypes were defined as sequences sharing an identical inferred V gene, J gene, and CDR3 amino acid sequence. Percentage overlap between repertoires was computed as shared unique clonotypes divided by the size of the smaller repertoire. Three approaches were used to assess repertoire richness: RTK rarefaction, the Chao1 estimator, and Recon v2.1 estimates of unobserved clonotypes. OLGA was used to compute generation probabilities for all TCRbeta clonotypes that the gDNA method yielded from a handful of donors. Not all clones reach the TCRdb copy of this immuneACCESS table, which keeps in-frame sequences only. Checked studies attribute under half of the gap to unresolved V genes and leave the rest unexplained. From that table come the V and J calls and clone size; the DNA was used to work out D and trimming. This sample holds about 1,500,000 clones; roughly 96% were observed only once. Of the sample, roughly 1.2% falls within the top ten clones.

The receptor comes from a man aged 30-40 years in good health. The chain couples TRBV7-9 to TRBJ2-1; a tentative D match to TRBD2 spans 6 bases. The material sequenced was naive CD4+ T cells sorted from blood. Read against the paper, the sample's cell subset or site label means: CD45RA+ positively selected. The CDR3 protein sequence reads: CASSPGLAQANEQFF. The nucleotide sequence is given as TGTGCCAGCAGCCCGGGGCTAGCGCAGGCCAATGAGCAGTTCTTC.